The 23 T cell receptor beta chains below come from one sample, sequenced in a study of T cell repertoires in cytomegalovirus infection. Each CDR3 protein gets one entry after TCRdb re-called the reads with MiXCR. The table shows just under 500,000 distinct CDR3 sequences, with 30% to 40% occurring only once. What these receptors recognize is not known. The sequencing here drew on cultured PBMCs, taken from culture after CMV antigen stimulation. These receptors were taken from a human donor in good health (CMV status not recorded). Some clones in this sample may be carry-over from other donors' samples.

V usage is TRBV6-2 or TRBV6-3 and J usage is TRBJ1-2; D is possibly TRBD1 (6 bases). CDR1 and CDR2 (germline): MNHEY, SVGEGT. This CDR3 is 15 amino acids long. Deletions cut 6 bases from V and 3 bases from J, with 17 bases between. As DNA, the CDR3 is TGTGCCAGCAGACGGCCCTCGGGACAAGACTATGGCTACACCTTC. Protein sequence: CASRRPSGQDYGYTF.

This clonotype showed up just a few times. The chain couples TRBV4-2 to TRBJ1-1, with TRBD1 as a possible D gene (6 bases). There are 16 residues in the CDR3. V was trimmed by 4 bases and J by 4 bases, leaving 19 bases between them. Germline loops: CDR1 LGHNA, CDR2 YNFKEQ. As DNA, the CDR3 is TGTGCCAGCAGCCCACCCGGGACACTTCTCGTCACTGAAGCTTTCTTT. Translated: CASSPPGTLLVTEAFF.

This clonotype showed up just a few times. The chain is built from TRBV5-1 and TRBJ2-5; the D gene could be TRBD1 or TRBD2 (5 bases each). Trimming left V 5 bases short and J 5 bases short, with 13 bases between. The germline gives CDR1 SGHRS, CDR2 YFSETQ. CDR3 length: 13 residues. The CDR3 protein is CASSSKGTETQYF. Here the CDR3 DNA reads TGCGCCAGCAGTTCGAAGGGGACGGAGACCCAGTACTTC.

V and J are TRBV28 and TRBJ1-4, with 7 bases matching TRBD1. V was pared by 3 bases and J by 4 bases, with 5 bases of the junction left unmatched. The CDR3 is made up of 15 amino acids. Germline V gives CDR1 MDHEN, CDR2 SYDVKM. Written as DNA, the CDR3 is TGTGCCAGCAGTTTTTACAGGGGAATTAATGAAAAACTGTTTTTT. It yields the protein CASSFYRGINEKLFF.

This chain connects TRBV28 to TRBJ1-5; TRBD1 matches at 8 bases. Germline assignment: CDR1 MDHEN and CDR2 SYDVKM. V gave up 10 bases and J gave up 6 bases; unmatched junction bases: 8. CDR3 size: 13 residues. Here the CDR3 DNA reads TGTGCCACCGAGTCGGACAGGGTTCAGCCCCAGCATTTT. Protein: CATESDRVQPQHF.

This clonotype was seen only a few times. This sequence joins TRBV6-2 or TRBV6-3 and TRBJ2-7; D is unresolved. The CDR3 runs to 18 residues. With 6 bases removed from V and 5 bases from J, the gap between germline ends came to 29 bases. CDR1 is MNHEY and CDR2 is SVGEGT in the germline V gene. DNA of the CDR3: TGTGCCAGCAGCCAAATCGAATCCCGGACCCCGAATAGCCACGAGCAGTACGTC. Its protein product is CASSQIESRTPNSHEQYV.

This clonotype appeared a few times. The J gene is TRBJ2-1, the V gene TRBV20-1; TRBD1 might be the D (5 bases). This CDR3 has 13 residues. The germline V gene encodes CDR1 DFQATT and CDR2 SNEGSKA (reference sequence). Trimming shortened V by 7 bases and J by 0 bases, and 10 bases separated the two germline ends. In DNA form, the CDR3 reads TGCAGTGGTCCAGACAGCTCCTACAATGAGCAGTTCTTC. Its protein product is CSGPDSSYNEQFF.

The J gene is TRBJ2-7, the V gene TRBV12-3 or TRBV12-4, with a weak D call TRBD2 (5 bases). CDR3 length: 11 amino acids. The V gene lost 4 bases and the J gene lost 4 bases, with 5 bases spanning the gap. The CDR3 sequence is CASSSGYEQYV. DNA of the CDR3: TGTGCCAGCAGTTCGGGGTACGAGCAGTACGTC.

This clonotype appeared a few times. The chain joins TRBV7-9 to TRBJ2-2, with D possibly matching TRBD1 (6 bases). The germline V and J ends were trimmed by 5 bases and 4 bases, with 14 bases remaining between them. The CDR3 is 15 amino acids. CDR1 SEHNR and CDR2 FQNEAQ come from the germline V gene (reference sequence). This CDR3 is CASSKLTGPTGELFF. DNA for the CDR3: TGTGCCAGCAGCAAACTCACAGGGCCCACCGGGGAGCTGTTTTTT.

The chain uses TRBV11-2 and TRBJ2-1; D is undetermined. Per germline, CDR1 SGHAT and CDR2 FQNNGV. The CDR3 sequence is 14 residues long. V dropped 4 bases and J dropped 3 bases, with 10 bases sitting between them. DNA for the CDR3: TGTGCCAGCAGCTCTTCGACGGACTACAATGAGCAGTTCTTC. This encodes CASSSSTDYNEQFF.

This chain connects TRBV7-4 to TRBJ2-1; possibly TRBD2 for D (5 bases). CDR1 and CDR2 from the germline V gene are SGHVT and SQSDAQ. The CDR3 consists of 15 residues. V lost 3 bases and J lost 7, with 16 bases in between. The CDR3 DNA sequence: TGTGCCAGCAGCTTTCACGGACTCCTTGGGAATGAGCAGTTCTTC. This encodes CASSFHGLLGNEQFF. Complete variable domain (other parts from reference TRBV7-4 and TRBJ2-1): GAGVSQSPRYKVAKRGRDVALRCDSISGHVTLYWYRQTLGQGSEVLTYSQSDAQRDKSGRPSGRFSAERPERSVSTLKIQRTEQGDSAVYLCASSFHGLLGNEQFFGPGTRLTVL.

This clonotype was detected only a few times. This sequence joins TRBV6-1 and TRBJ2-1, with TRBD2 matching over 10 bases. The CDR3 is 14 residues long. Per germline, CDR1 MNHNS and CDR2 SASEGT. V dropped 3 bases and J dropped 9; count of bases not matched to a gene: 5. The CDR3 spells CASSDRVAGGEQFF. DNA of the CDR3: TGTGCCAGCAGTGACAGGGTAGCGGGAGGTGAGCAGTTCTTC.

Only a few counts were recorded for this clonotype. The V gene is TRBV7-8, the J gene TRBJ2-1, with 11 bases fitting TRBD2. The CDR3 is 21 amino acids. With 2 bases clipped from V and 4 bases from J, the junction kept 19 bases outside the gene matches. CDR1 and CDR2 from the germline V gene are SGHVS and FQNEAQ. The CDR3 loop reads CASSLWGNPGLADTFYNEQFF. CDR3 sequence (DNA): TGTGCCAGCAGCTTATGGGGGAACCCGGGACTAGCGGATACCTTTTACAATGAGCAGTTCTTC.

This clonotype was seen a few times. The chain has TRBV6-2 or TRBV6-3 and TRBJ2-1, with 8 bases lining up with TRBD1. CDR1 and CDR2 (germline): MNHEY, SVGEGT. The length of the CDR3 is 15 residues. Trimming at V came to 2 bases and at J to 3 bases, leaving 3 bases not matched to a gene. In DNA form, the CDR3 reads TGTGCCAGCAGTTACCAGGGGGCTGACTACAATGAGCAGTTCTTC. Protein: CASSYQGADYNEQFF.

The chain couples TRBV19 to TRBJ2-2; a weak D match, TRBD1 (6 bases). Germline assignment: CDR1 LNHDA and CDR2 SQIVND (reference sequence). V shed 6 bases and J shed 0 bases, with 8 bases lying between them. The CDR3 covers 14 residues. CDR3 sequence reads: CASRRQANTGELFF. The DNA for the CDR3 is TGTGCCAGTAGGCGACAGGCGAACACCGGGGAGCTGTTTTTT.

This clonotype was seen only a few times. J is TRBJ2-2 and V is TRBV5-1; 9 bases line up with TRBD2. This CDR3 contains 15 residues. The V segment lost 0 bases and the J segment 9 bases; nucleotides outside the gene matches: 6. From germline, CDR1 is SGHRS and CDR2 YFSETQ. The CDR3 DNA reads TGCGCCAGCAGCTTGGAGTCTAGCGGGACCTGGGAGCTGTTTTTT. Translating it yields CASSLESSGTWELFF. The full variable domain, rest sourced from reference TRBV5-1 and TRBJ2-2, is KAGVTQTPRYLIKTRGQQVTLSCSPISGHRSVSWYQQTPGQGLQFLFEYFSETQRNKGNFPGRFSGRQFSNSRSEMNVSTLELGDSALYLCASSLESSGTWELFFGEGSRLTVL.

This clonotype has more than one count but fewer than ten. This sequence joins TRBV12-3 or TRBV12-4 and TRBJ1-2, with 7 positions matching TRBD1. V trimming: 5 bases; J trimming: 3 bases; junction bases outside the gene matches: 3. This CDR3 region has 13 residues. CDR3 coding DNA: TGTGCCAGCAGTCAGGGGGATGACTATGGCTACACCTTC. Its translation: CASSQGDDYGYTF.

The V call is TRBV6-2 or TRBV6-3, the J call TRBJ2-7, with D unclear. Trimming removed 0 bases from V and 3 bases from J, with 6 bases in between. Per germline, CDR1 MNHEY and CDR2 SVGEGT. The CDR3 runs 13 residues. CDR3 in DNA: TGTGCCAGCAGTTACTCAGTCGGCTACGAGCAGTACTTC. Its translation is CASSYSVGYEQYF.

This clonotype was found a few times. The genes are TRBV10-3 and TRBJ2-5; no firm D call. The germline V gene has CDR1 ENHRY and CDR2 SYGVKD. V lost 3 bases to trimming and J lost 5 bases, with 13 bases between them. The CDR3 has 14 residues. CDR3 in amino acids: CAISDRLTAETQYF. The CDR3 nucleotides read TGTGCCATCAGTGACAGGCTCACCGCGGAGACCCAGTACTTC.

This clonotype was observed a handful of times. The V gene is TRBV7-6, the J gene TRBJ2-7; a weak D match, TRBD1 (5 bases). Trimming pared 5 bases from V and 2 bases from J, leaving 19 bases between. The germline CDR1 and CDR2 sequences are SGHVS and FNYEAQ. There are 16 residues in the CDR3. The CDR3 DNA reads as TGTGCCAGCAGCCGTATTACGGGCAGGGCGCCCTACGAGCAGTACTTC. Its translation is CASSRITGRAPYEQYF.

Many counts were recorded for this clonotype. This chain uses TRBV4-3 with TRBJ1-1; the D gene is possibly TRBD1 (6 bases). The germline V and J ends were trimmed by 3 bases and 7 bases, with 15 bases remaining between them. Germline assignment: CDR1 LGHNA and CDR2 YSLEER. CDR3 size: 14 residues. The CDR3 loop reads CASSHSRTEGEAFF. The CDR3 DNA follows: TGCGCCAGCAGCCACTCGAGGACAGAGGGTGAAGCTTTCTTT.

The chain links TRBV27 to TRBJ2-1, with D uncertain. The CDR3 length is 14 residues. CDR1 is MNHEY, CDR2 SMNVEV, per germline (reference sequence). Trimming cost V 3 bases and J 2 bases, with 8 bases left between them. The CDR3 nucleotides read TGTGCCAGCAGTTTTTTGAGCCCCTACAATGAGCAGTTCTTC. This sequence encodes CASSFLSPYNEQFF.

V and J are TRBV29-1 and TRBJ2-2; D possibly corresponds to TRBD2 (6 bases). CDR1 is SQVTM and CDR2 is ANQGSEA in the germline V gene. Trimming took 7 bases from V and 1 from J, leaving 10 bases between them. The CDR3 is made up of 13 amino acids. The CDR3 spells CSADSGNTGELFF. The CDR3 nucleotides are TGCAGCGCTGATAGCGGGAACACCGGGGAGCTGTTTTTT.